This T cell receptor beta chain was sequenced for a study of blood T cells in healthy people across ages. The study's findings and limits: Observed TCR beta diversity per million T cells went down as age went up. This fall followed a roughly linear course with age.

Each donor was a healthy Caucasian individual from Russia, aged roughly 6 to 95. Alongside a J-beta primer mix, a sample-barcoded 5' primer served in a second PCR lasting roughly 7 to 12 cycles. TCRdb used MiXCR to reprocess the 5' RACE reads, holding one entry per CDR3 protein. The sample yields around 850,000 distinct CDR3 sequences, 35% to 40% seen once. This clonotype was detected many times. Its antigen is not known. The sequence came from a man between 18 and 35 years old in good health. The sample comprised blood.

CDR3 region: CSSGGGSYGYTF. In nucleotides, the CDR3 is TGCAGCTCTGGGGGGGGAAGCTATGGCTACACCTTC. This chain connects TRBV29-1 to TRBJ1-2, with D tentatively TRBD1 (5 bases). Trimming shortened V by 8 bases and J by 4 bases, and 14 bases separated the two germline ends. In germline, CDR1 is SQVTM, CDR2 ANQGSEA. CDR3 size: 12 residues.